This record covers a single TCR beta chain. This entry comes from a study of blood T cell repertoires in COVID-19. Sequenced by immunoSEQ multiplex PCR; TCRdb stores in-frame clones only, minus some. The table records roughly 330,000 clones, nearly 90% of them present only once. The TCR sequence derives from a woman aged 25 to 39 who had recovered from COVID-19. Sequenced sample: PBMCs or T cells enriched from blood (not recorded which).

Here the CDR3 DNA reads TGTGCCAGCAGCTTAGGGGGGGAGTACGAGCAGTACTTC. Its protein is CASSLGGEYEQYF. The V and J genes are TRBV11-2 and TRBJ2-5, with D possibly being TRBD2 (6 bases). The better agreement between TRBJ2-7 and the DNA end casts doubt on the J call. The CDR3 totals 13 residues. Germline CDR1 SGHAT, CDR2 FQNNGV.